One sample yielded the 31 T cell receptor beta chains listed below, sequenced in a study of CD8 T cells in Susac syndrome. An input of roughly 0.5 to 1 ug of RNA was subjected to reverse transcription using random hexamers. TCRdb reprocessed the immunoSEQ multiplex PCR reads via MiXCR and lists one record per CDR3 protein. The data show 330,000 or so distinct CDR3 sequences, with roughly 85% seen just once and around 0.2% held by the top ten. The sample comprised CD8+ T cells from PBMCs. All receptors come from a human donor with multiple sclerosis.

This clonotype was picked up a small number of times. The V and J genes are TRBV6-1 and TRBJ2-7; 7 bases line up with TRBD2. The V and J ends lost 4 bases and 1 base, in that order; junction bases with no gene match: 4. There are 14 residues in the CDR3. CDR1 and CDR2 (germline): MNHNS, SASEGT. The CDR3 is CASSGLAESYEQYF. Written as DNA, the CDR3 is TGTGCCAGCAGTGGCCTAGCGGAGTCCTACGAGCAGTACTTC.

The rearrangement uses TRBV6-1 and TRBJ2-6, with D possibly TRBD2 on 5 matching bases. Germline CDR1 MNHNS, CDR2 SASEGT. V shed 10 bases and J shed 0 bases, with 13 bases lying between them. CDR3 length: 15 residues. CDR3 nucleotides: TGTGCCACTAGGGAGTGGAGCTCTGGGGCCAACGTCCTGACTTTC. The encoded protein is CATREWSSGANVLTF.

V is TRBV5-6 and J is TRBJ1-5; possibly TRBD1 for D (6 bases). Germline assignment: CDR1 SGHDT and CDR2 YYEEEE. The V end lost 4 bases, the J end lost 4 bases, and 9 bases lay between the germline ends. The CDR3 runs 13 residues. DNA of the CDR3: TGTGCCAGCAGCCCGGGGACAAATCAGCCCCAGCATTTT. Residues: CASSPGTNQPQHF.

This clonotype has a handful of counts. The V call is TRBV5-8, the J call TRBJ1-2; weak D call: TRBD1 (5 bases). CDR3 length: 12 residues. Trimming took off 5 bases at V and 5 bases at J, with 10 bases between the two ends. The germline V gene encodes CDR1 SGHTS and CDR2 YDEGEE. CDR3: CASRRGDYGYTF. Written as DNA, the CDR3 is TGTGCCAGCAGACGGGGGGATTATGGCTACACCTTC.

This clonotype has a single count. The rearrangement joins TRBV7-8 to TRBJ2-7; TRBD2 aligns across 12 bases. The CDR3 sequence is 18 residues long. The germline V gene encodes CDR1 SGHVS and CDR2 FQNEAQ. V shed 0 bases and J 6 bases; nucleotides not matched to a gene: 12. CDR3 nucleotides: TGTGCCAGCAGCTTAGCTCTAGCGGGAGGGCCGGTTCTTCTCGAGCAGTACTTC. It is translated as CASSLALAGGPVLLEQYF.

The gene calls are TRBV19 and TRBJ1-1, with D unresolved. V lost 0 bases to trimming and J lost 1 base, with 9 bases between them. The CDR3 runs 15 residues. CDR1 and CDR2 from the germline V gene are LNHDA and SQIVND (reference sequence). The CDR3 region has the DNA TGTGCCAGTAGTATAGACCTGATACCGAACACTGAAGCTTTCTTT. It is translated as CASSIDLIPNTEAFF.

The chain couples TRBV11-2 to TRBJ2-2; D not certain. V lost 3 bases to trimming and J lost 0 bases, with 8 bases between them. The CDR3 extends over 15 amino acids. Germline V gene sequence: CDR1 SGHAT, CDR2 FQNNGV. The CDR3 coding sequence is TGTGCCAGCAGCTTTAGGGATACGAACACCGGGGAGCTGTTTTTT. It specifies CASSFRDTNTGELFF.

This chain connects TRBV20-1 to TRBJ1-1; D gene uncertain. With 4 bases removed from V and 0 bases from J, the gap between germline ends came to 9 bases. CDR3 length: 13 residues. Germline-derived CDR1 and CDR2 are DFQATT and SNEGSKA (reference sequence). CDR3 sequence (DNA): TGCAGTGCTACCCCGGGCTTGAACACTGAAGCTTTCTTT. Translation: CSATPGLNTEAFF.

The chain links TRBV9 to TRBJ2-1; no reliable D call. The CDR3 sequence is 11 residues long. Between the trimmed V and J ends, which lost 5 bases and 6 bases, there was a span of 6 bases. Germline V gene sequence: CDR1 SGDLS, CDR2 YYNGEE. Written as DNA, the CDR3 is TGTGCCAGCAGGTCCCGCAATGAGCAGTTCTTC. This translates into CASRSRNEQFF.

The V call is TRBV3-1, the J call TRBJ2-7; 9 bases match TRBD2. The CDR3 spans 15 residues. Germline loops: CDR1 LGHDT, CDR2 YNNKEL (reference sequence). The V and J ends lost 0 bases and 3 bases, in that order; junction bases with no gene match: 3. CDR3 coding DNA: TGTGCCAGCAGCCAAGAGGTAGCGGGAGTCTACGAGCAGTACTTC. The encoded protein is CASSQEVAGVYEQYF.

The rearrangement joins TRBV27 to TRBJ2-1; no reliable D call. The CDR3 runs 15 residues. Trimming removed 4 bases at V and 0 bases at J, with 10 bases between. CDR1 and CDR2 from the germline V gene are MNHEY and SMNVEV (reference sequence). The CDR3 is CASSSGRLSYNEQFF. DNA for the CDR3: TGTGCCAGCAGTTCGGGTCGCCTCTCCTACAATGAGCAGTTCTTC.

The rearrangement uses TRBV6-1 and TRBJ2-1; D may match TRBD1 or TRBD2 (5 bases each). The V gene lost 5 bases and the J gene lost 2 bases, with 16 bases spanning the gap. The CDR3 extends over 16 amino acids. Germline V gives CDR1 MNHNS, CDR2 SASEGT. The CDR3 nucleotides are TGTGCCAGCAGTCCCTCTACCGGGACGACCTACAATGAGCAGTTCTTC. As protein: CASSPSTGTTYNEQFF.

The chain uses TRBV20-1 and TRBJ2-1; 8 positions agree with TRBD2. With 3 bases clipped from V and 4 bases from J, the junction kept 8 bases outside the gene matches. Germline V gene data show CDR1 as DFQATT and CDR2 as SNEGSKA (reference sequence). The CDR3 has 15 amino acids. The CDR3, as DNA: TGCAGTGCTAGGGCCCGAGCGGGAGCGTACAATGAGCAGTTCTTC. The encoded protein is CSARARAGAYNEQFF.

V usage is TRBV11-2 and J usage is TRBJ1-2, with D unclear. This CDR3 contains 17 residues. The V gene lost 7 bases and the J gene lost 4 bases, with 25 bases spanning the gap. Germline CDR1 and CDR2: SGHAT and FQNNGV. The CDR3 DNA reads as TGTGCCAGCACTTTTCCCCGTAATCTCAGAACCCCCTATGGCTACACCTTC. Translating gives CASTFPRNLRTPYGYTF.

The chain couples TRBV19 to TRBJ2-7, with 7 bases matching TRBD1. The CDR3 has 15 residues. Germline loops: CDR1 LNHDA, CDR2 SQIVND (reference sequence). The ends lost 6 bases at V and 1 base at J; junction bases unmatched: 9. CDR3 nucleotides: TGTGCCAGTAGAGGGGACAGTCGGACGTCCTACGAGCAGTACTTC. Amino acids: CASRGDSRTSYEQYF.

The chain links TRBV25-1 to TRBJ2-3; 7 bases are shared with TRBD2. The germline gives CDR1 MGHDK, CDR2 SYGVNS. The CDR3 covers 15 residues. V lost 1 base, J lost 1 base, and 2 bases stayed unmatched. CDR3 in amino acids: CASSEWGRGTDTQYF. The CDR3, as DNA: TGTGCCAGCAGTGAATGGGGGAGGGGCACAGATACGCAGTATTTT.

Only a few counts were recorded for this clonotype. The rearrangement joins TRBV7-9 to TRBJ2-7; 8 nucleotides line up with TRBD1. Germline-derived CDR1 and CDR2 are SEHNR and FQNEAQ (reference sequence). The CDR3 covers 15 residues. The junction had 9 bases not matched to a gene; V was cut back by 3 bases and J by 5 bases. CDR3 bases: TGTGCCAGCAGCTTCAGACAGGGGCAAATTAACGAGCAGTACTTC. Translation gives CASSFRQGQINEQYF.

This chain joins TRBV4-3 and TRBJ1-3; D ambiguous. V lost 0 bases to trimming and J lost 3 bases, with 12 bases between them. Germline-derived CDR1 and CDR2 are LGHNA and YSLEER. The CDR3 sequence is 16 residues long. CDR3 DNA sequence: TGCGCCAGCAGCCAAGATAGTAGAGGCTTTGGAAACACCATATATTTT. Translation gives CASSQDSRGFGNTIYF.

In DNA form, the CDR3 reads TGTGCCAGCAGTTACCCCACCGATGCGAATACTGAAGCTTTCTTT. Amino acids: CASSYPTDANTEAFF. This sequence joins TRBV6-2 or TRBV6-3 and TRBJ1-1, with no clear D. The ends were cut back, 2 bases at V and 5 bases at J, with 15 bases in the middle. The CDR3 has 15 amino acids. Germline CDR1 is MNHEY and CDR2 is SVGEGT.

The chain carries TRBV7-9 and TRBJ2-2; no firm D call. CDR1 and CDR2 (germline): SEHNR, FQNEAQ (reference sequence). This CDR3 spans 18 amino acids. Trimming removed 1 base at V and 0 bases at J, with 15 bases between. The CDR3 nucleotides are TGTGCCAGCAGCTTAGAGGTTATTCGGGCGGCGAACACCGGGGAGCTGTTTTTT. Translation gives CASSLEVIRAANTGELFF.

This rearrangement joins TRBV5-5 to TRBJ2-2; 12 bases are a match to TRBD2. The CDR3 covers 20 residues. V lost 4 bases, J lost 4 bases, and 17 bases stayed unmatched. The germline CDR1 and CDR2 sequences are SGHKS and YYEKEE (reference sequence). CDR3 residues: CASSGPLLAGGLTLTGELFF. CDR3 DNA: TGTGCCAGCAGCGGCCCGCTACTAGCGGGAGGTTTAACGCTCACCGGGGAGCTGTTTTTT.

CDR3 DNA sequence: TGTGCCAGCAGCCAAGATAGGACAGGGGGAAACACCATATATTTT. Residues: CASSQDRTGGNTIYF. The V and J genes are TRBV3-1 and TRBJ1-3, with TRBD1 matching 8 bases. Germline V gives CDR1 LGHDT, CDR2 YNNKEL (reference sequence). V gave up 0 bases and J gave up 4 bases; unmatched junction bases: 2. The CDR3 extends over 15 amino acids.

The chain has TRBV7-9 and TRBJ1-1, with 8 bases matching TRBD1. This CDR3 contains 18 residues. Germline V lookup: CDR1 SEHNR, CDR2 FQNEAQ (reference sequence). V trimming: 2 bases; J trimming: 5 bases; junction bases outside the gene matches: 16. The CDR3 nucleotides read TGTGCCAGCAGCTTACTTTTCCCGAATGGACAGGGTGGGACTGAAGCTTTCTTT. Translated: CASSLLFPNGQGGTEAFF. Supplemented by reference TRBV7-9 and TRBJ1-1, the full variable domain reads DTGVSQNPRHKITKRGQNVTFRCDPISEHNRLYWYRQTLGQGPEFLTYFQNEAQLEKSRLLSDRFSAERPKGSFSTLEIQRTEQGDSAMYLCASSLLFPNGQGGTEAFFGQGTRLTVV.

This chain's CDR3 is CASSYPTHLLAGGWTDTQYF. The CDR3 DNA reads TGTGCCAGCAGTTACCCCACCCACCTTCTAGCGGGAGGTTGGACAGATACGCAGTATTTT. The chain is built from TRBV6-2 or TRBV6-3 and TRBJ2-3, with 11 bases matching TRBD2. Germline V gives CDR1 MNHEY, CDR2 SVGEGT. The CDR3 is 20 residues long. V shed 2 bases, J shed 3 bases, and the junction held 16 bases outside the gene matches.

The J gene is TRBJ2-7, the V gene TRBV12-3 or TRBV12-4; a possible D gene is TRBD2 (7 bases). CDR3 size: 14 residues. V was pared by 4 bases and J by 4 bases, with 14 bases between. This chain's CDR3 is CASSWGGAYYEQYF. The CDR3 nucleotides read TGTGCCAGCAGTTGGGGGGGCGCGTATTACGAGCAGTACTTC.

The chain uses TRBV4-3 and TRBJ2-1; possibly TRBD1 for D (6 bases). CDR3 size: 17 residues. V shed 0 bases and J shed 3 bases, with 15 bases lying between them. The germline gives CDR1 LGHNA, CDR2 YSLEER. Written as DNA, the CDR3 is TGCGCCAGCAGCCAAGATCGGGTCAGGGGAATCTACAATGAGCAGTTCTTC. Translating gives CASSQDRVRGIYNEQFF.

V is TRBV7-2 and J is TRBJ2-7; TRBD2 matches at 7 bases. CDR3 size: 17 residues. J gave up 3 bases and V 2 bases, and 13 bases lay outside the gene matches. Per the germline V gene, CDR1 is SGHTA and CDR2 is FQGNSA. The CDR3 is CASSLLLGVAGNYEQYF. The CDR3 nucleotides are TGTGCCAGCAGCTTACTCCTAGGGGTAGCGGGTAACTACGAGCAGTACTTC.

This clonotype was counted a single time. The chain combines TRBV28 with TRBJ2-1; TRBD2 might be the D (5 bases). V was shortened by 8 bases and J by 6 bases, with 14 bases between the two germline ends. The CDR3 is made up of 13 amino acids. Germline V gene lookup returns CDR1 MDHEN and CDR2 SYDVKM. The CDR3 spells CASESRVFNEQFF. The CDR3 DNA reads TGTGCCAGCGAATCGAGGGTTTTCAATGAGCAGTTCTTC.

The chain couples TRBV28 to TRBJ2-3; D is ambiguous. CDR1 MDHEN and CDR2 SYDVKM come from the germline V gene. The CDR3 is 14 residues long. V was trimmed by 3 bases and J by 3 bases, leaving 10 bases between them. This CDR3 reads CASSFLRRTDTQYF. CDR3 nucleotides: TGTGCCAGCAGTTTTCTTAGGCGTACAGATACGCAGTATTTT.

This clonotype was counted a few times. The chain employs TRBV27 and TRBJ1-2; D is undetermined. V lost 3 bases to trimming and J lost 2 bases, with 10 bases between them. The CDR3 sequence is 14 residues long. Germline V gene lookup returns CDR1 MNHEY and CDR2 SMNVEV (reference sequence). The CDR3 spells CASSFLGRNYGYTF. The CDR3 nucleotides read TGTGCCAGCAGTTTTTTAGGGAGAAACTATGGCTACACCTTC.

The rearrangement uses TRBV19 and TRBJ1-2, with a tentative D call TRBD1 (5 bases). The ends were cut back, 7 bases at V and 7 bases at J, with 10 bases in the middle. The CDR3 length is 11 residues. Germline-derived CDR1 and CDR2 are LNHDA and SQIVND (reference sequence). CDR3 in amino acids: CASNAGSGYTF. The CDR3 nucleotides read TGTGCCAGTAATGCAGGGAGTGGCTACACCTTC.